The clone carrying this T cell receptor (beta chain) is a singleton in its sample. Antigen unknown. All diabetic donors were classified as either type 1 or type 2 diabetes. This sample is drawn from a study of type 1 and type 2 diabetes patients. The overall study: Magnetic bead positive selection isolated CD4+ or CD8+ T cells from PBMCs.

Notes on the study in general: Between type 2 diabetes and control samples, V and J usage averaged approximately 0.97 correlation. Unmatched age and gender across groups might bias interpretation.

Amplification started from genomic DNA. A primer set of 30 forward and 13 reverse primers amplified the CDR3. TCRdb reanalysed the multiplex PCR reads using MiXCR and keeps one entry per CDR3 protein. The sample carries 250,000 or so distinct CDR3 sequences, over 45% recorded once. The origin of this receptor is a man aged 18 to 35 with type 2 diabetes. Sequencing input: peripheral blood mononuclear cells (PBMCs).

Here the CDR3 DNA reads TGTGCCAGCAGGGATACAGGGGGCGCGACTGAAGCTTTCTTT. Its protein is CASRDTGGATEAFF. The chain links TRBV28 to TRBJ1-1; 9 bases map to TRBD1. The trim removed 6 bases at V and 5 bases at J, leaving 7 bases unmatched. Looked up from germline, CDR1 is MDHEN and CDR2 is SYDVKM. The CDR3 loop spans 14 amino acids.